The present entry profiles one TCR beta chain with its context. There is no known antigen for this receptor. Per-base qualities were not stored, and no clone one base away is much larger. Using the deep immunoSEQ assay, TCR CDR3 regions were amplified from genomic DNA by multiplex PCR. Extracted genomic DNA from each cell subset was spread evenly across all wells of several immunoSEQ 96-well plates, with each plate serving as a replicate. For sorted subsets, roughly 200 ng genomic DNA, equal to 30,000 or so T cell genomes, was loaded into each replicate PCR. The purified libraries were quantified using a Qubit 3.0 fluorometer, sized with a Bioanalyzer 2100, and then quantified again using the KAPA Library Quantification kit. Each immunoSEQ 96-well plate was sequenced on its own single-read 150-cycle Illumina NextSeq 550 flow cell. The study's processing was this. Because the immunoSEQ output included only junctional sequences and no quality scores, the filtering could not be the same as the filtering used for full-length reads. To assign V/J genes and CDR3, sequences were annotated against IMGT germline references using PyIR, a Python wrapper for IgBLAST v1.9. Reads were filtered out if the reads had weak V/J assignments (E-value above 1e-6), no CDR3, stop codons, out-of-frame junctions, or ambiguous translated residues. V3J clonotypes were defined as sequences sharing the same inferred V gene, J gene, and CDR3 amino acid sequence. To compute the percentage overlap between repertoires, the number of shared unique clonotypes was divided by the size of the smaller repertoire. Three approaches were used to assess repertoire richness: RTK rarefaction, the Chao1 estimator, and Recon v2.1 estimates of unobserved clonotypes. For all TCRbeta clonotypes obtained by the gDNA method from a few donors, generation probabilities were computed with OLGA. TCRdb took this table from immuneACCESS and kept in-frame rearrangements with V and J called. Such tables lack part of the clones; where checked against another copy, unresolved V genes explain under half of the gap, and the rest is unexplained. The DNA gave D and trimming, while V, J and clone size come from that table. The sample has about 2.4 million clones on record, approximately 92% of them singletons. The ten largest clones add up to roughly 0.13% of the sample.

Via the germline V gene, CDR1 is MNHNS and CDR2 SASEGT. V drops 6 bases and J drops 2 bases, leaving 11 bases in between. The CDR3 measures 13 amino acids from cysteine to phenylalanine. The sequence is cut down to CDR3 DNA, 39 bases in frame from base 1. The donors were healthy, HIV-negative adults with no recently reported acute infections or vaccinations. All donors were Caucasian adults living in Nashville, Tennessee, USA. CD4+ T cells were enriched by magnetic negative selection; naive cells were then positively selected on CD45RA, and the negative fraction formed the memory subset. After blood collection by leukapheresis, PBMCs were isolated using Ficoll-Histopaque density gradient centrifugation and then cryopreserved in the vapor phase of liquid nitrogen. Purity and quantity of every magnetically sorted T cell population were checked by analytical flow cytometry. Genomic DNA was isolated from every sorted fraction and measured by UV absorbance on a Nanodrop 2000c.

These data originate in a study of shared clonotypes between healthy human individuals (dated by TCRdb to 2020 to 2021). Turning to the overall study: Three men and a couple of women, aged 18 to 49 years, made up the cohort. For each donor, CD4 naive and CD4 memory were each run on three plates, CD8 naive on two plates, and CD8 memory on one plate. To estimate repertoire size and how much clonotype sharing occurs between individuals, the study deeply sequenced the blood TCR repertoires of a handful of healthy adults. Libraries were prepared and TCR repertoires were sequenced by different laboratories using diverse techniques, in order to increase sequencing depth and limit assay-specific biases. Leukapheresis yielded between about 0.94 and 8.9 billion PBMCs per donor.

Study-wide conclusions, independent of this receptor: Larger estimated clonotype richness was generally found for naive subsets than for memory subsets. Clonotypes shared by all four sorted-subset donors showed higher generation probabilities than non-shared clonotypes. Sharing across four donors was observed for about 5% of naive CD4, 3% to 3.5% of naive CD8, 2% to 2.5% of memory CD4, and about 0.39% of memory CD8 clonotypes. Incomplete sequencing was indicated by rarefaction of sorted-subset datasets, despite the large sequencing depth. Only blood was sampled, and tissue TCR repertoires likely differ from those in blood. The genetic and exposure-history diversity represented was limited by the small number of donors. Pairwise subsampling led to the expectation that sequencing depth would affect the degree of clonotype sharing among donors.

The rearranged segments are TRBV6-1 and TRBJ2-7; perhaps TRBD2 is the D gene, with 5 bases matching. The sequence was obtained from a man younger than 35 in good health. Sequenced input: naive CD4+ T cells sorted from blood. In the paper's terms, the cell subset or site label means: CD45RA+ positively selected. The CDR3 region reads CASSREGPYEQYF. The sequence in DNA is TGTGCCAGCAGCCGGGAAGGCCCCTACGAGCAGTACTTC.